The clone carrying this T cell receptor (beta chain) was found a few times. Its specificity is not known. Germline assignment: CDR1 DFQATT and CDR2 SNEGSKA (reference sequence). CDR3 length equals 14 residues. V lost 3 bases and J lost 1, with 12 bases in between. The data belong to a study of blood T cells in healthy people across ages. Study results and limitations: Greater diversity and more naive CD4+ cells were seen in long-lived donors than in aged donors.

The second PCR ran about 7 to 12 cycles with a sample-barcoded 5' primer and J-beta primers. TCRdb called the 5' RACE reads again in MiXCR, with one record for every CDR3 protein. Here the sample spans about 930,000 distinct CDR3 sequences, around 29% being singletons. These data also formed part of another study, on T cells of mothers and their children.

The sequence was collected from a woman in her thirties or forties in good health. The specimen was blood. V gene TRBV20-1 combines with J gene TRBJ1-2; a weak D match, TRBD1 (6 bases). CDR3 DNA sequence: TGCAGTGCTAGTGAATTCAGGGGTAACTATGGCTACACCTTC. Its protein product is CSASEFRGNYGYTF.